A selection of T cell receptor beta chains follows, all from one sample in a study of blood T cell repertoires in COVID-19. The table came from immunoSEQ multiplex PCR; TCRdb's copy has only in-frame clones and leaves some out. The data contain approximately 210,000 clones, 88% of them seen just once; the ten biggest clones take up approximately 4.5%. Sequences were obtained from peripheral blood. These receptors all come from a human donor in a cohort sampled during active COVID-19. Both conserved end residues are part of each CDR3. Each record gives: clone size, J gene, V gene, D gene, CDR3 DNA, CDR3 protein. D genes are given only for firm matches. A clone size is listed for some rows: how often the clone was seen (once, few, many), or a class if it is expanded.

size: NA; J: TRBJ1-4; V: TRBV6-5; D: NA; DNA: TGTGCCAGCATAAACCCGTGGGGGGCTAATGAAAAACTGTTTTTT; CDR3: CASINPWGANEKLFF
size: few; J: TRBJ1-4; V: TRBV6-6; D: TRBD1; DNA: TGTGCCAGCAGTTACCAAGGACAGGGGTATGAAAAACTGTTTTTT; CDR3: CASSYQGQGYEKLFF
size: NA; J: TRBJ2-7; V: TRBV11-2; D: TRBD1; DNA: TGTGCCAGCAGCTTAGATTCCTCGGCAGGGGGAAGGGTCTACGAGCAGTACTTC; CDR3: CASSLDSSAGGRVYEQYF
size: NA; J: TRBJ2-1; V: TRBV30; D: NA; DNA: TGTGCCGGACTTTCCTACAATGAGCAGTTCTTC; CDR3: CAGLSYNEQFF
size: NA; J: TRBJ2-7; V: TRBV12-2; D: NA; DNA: TGTGCAAGTCGCCCTGCGTGCTGCCGGGACAGGTGGACCTACGAGCAGTACTTC; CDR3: CASRPACCRDRWTYEQYF
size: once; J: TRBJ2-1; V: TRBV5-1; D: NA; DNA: TGCGCCAGCAGCTTGAGGCAGGCAGCTGAGCAGTTCTTC; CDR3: CASSLRQAAEQFF
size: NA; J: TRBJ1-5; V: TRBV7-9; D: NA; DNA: TGTGCCAGCAGCCCAGGGACTTTGATGGAGGTGAATCAGCCCCAGCATTTT; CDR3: CASSPGTLMEVNQPQHF
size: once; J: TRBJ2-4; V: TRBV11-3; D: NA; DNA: TGTGCCAGCAGCTTCATCCGGGACACCCCACTAGCCAAAAACATTCAGTACTTC; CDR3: CASSFIRDTPLAKNIQYF
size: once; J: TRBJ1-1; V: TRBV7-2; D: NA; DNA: TGTGCCAGCAGCATAGACAGGAACACTGAAGCTTTCTTT; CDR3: CASSIDRNTEAFF
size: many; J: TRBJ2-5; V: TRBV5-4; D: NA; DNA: TGTGCCAGCAGCTTGCAACAAGAGACCCAGTACTTC; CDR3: CASSLQQETQYF
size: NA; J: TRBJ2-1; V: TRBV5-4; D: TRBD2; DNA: TGTGCCAGCAGCTTCAGACTAGCGGACAATGAGCAGTTCTTC; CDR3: CASSFRLADNEQFF
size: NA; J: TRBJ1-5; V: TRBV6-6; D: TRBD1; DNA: TGTGCCAGCAGCCTATTAGGGACAGGGGTTCAGCCCCAGCATTTT; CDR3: CASSLLGTGVQPQHF
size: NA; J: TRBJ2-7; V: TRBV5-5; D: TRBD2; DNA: TGTGCCAGCAGCTTGGAGTGGGGGACTAGCGGGAATGAGCAGTACTTC; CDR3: CASSLEWGTSGNEQYF
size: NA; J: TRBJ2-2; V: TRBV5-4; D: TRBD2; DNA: TGTGCCAGCAGCTTTATAGCGGGGGGGGACACCGGGGAGCTGTTTTTT; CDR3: CASSFIAGGDTGELFF
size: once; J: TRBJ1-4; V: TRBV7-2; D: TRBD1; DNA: TGTGCCAGCAGCTATAGACAGGGTCCCAATGAAAAACTGTTTTTT; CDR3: CASSYRQGPNEKLFF
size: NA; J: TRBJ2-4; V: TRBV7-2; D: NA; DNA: TGTGCCAGCAGCTCCCAGGGAACACTAGCCAAAAACATTCAGTACTTC; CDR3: CASSSQGTLAKNIQYF
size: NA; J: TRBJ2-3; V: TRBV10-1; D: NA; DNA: TGCGCCAGCAGTCGGGAGTGGGGCACAGATACGCAGTATTTT; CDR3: CASSREWGTDTQYF
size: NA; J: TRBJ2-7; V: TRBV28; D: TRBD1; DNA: TGTGCCAGCAAGGGACAGGGGCGCTACGAGCAGTACTTC; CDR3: CASKGQGRYEQYF
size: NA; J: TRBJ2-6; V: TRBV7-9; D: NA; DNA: TGTGCCAGCAGCCGAGGAAACTCTGGGGCCAACGTCCTGACTTTC; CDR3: CASSRGNSGANVLTF
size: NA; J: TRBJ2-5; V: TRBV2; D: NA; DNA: TGTGCCAGCAGTGTTCATCGGGGGTACCAAGAGACCCAGTACTTC; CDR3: CASSVHRGYQETQYF
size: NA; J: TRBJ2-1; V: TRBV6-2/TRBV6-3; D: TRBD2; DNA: TGTGCCAGCAGTTACGTGACTCTAGCGGGGAACTCCTACAATGAGCAGTTCTTC; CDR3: CASSYVTLAGNSYNEQFF
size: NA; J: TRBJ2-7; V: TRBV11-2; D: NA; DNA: TGTGCCAGCAGCCCAAGGGTAGCGCAGCAGTACTTC; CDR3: CASSPRVAQQYF
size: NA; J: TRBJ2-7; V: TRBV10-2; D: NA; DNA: TGCGCCAGCATCGTTACGGTAGGGGTAGGGAACTACGAGCAGTACTTC; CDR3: CASIVTVGVGNYEQYF
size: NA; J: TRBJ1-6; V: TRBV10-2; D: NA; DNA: TGCGCCAGCAGTGCCTCGGGGGGGAGCTCCTATAATTCACCCCTCCACTTT; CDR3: CASSASGGSSYNSPLHF
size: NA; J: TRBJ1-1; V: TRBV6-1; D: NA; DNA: TGTGCCAGCAGTGACCGGGGACTAACAAACCCTGAAGCTTTCTTT; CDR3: CASSDRGLTNPEAFF
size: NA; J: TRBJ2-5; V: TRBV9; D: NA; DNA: TGTGCCAGCAGCGTAGGGTGGCGGGGTTTAGAAGAGACCCAGTACTTC; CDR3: CASSVGWRGLEETQYF
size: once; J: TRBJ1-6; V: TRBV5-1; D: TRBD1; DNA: TGCGCCAGCAGCTTAGGACAGGGAGGAAATTCACCCCTCCACTTT; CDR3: CASSLGQGGNSPLHF
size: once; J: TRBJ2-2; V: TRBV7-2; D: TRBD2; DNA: TGTGCCAGCAGCGCCACTAGCGGGAGGGGCACCGGGGAGCTGTTTTTT; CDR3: CASSATSGRGTGELFF
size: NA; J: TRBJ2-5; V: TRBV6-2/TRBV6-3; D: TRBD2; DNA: TGTGCCAGCAGTACGGACGGGACTAGCGGCCCCCTGCGGGAGACCCAGTACTTC; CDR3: CASSTDGTSGPLRETQYF
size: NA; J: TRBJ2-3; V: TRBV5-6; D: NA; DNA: TGTGCCAGCAGCGATGCGGGTTGGCTAGCCGCTAGCACAGATACGCAGTATTTT; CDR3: CASSDAGWLAASTDTQYF
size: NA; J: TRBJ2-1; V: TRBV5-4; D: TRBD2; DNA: TGTGCCAGCAGCTTGGGAGCTAGCGGGGTTTATCGCAATGAGCAGTTCTTC; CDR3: CASSLGASGVYRNEQFF